These 2 T cell receptor beta chains came from one sample sequenced in a study of tumor and adjacent non-tumor tissue in lung cancer. No cell sorting was done before RNA was extracted from the tissue. Distant lung tissue was collected more than 3 cm away from the tumor edge. A modified ARM-PCR protocol with three rounds of nested PCR amplified TCRbeta. TCRdb redid the calling of the multiplex PCR reads with MiXCR, one entry per CDR3 protein. The sample holds around 80,000 distinct CDR3 sequences, approximately 82% seen once. The specimen was distant non-tumor lung tissue. These receptors all stem from an older man with non-small cell lung cancer.

The genes are TRBV18 and TRBJ2-1; D is uncertain. There are 15 residues in the CDR3. The V end lost 5 bases, the J end lost 7 bases, and 18 bases lay between the germline ends. The germline gives CDR1 KGHSH, CDR2 LQKENI. For the CDR3, the DNA is TGTGCCAGCTCATTGTACGGATCCGTTTTTAATGAGCAGTTCTTC. As protein: CASSLYGSVFNEQFF.

Note on this clonotype: A clone one base away is much larger, so this may be a read error. The chain has TRBV6-6 and TRBJ1-5, with TRBD1 as a possible D gene (6 bases). The CDR3 extends over 17 amino acids. Germline CDR1 is MNHNY and CDR2 is SVGAGI (reference sequence). CDR3 residues: CTSIPGSPGALNQPQHF. Here the CDR3 DNA reads TGTACCAGCATCCCCGGGAGTCCAGGGGCCTTGAATCAGCCCCAGCATTTT.